This record looks at one TCR beta chain sequence and its context. The antigen is unknown. With V trimmed by 3 bases and J by 4 bases, 9 bases remained unmatched. CDR1 and CDR2 from the germline V gene are SGHRS and YFSETQ. The CDR3 is 18 amino acids. This specimen belongs to a study of cytomegalovirus exposure and HLA in healthy donors. Notes on the study in general: According to a subsequent analysis, TCR clusters from the first cohort were inclined to appear together in the roughly 130 validation repertoires. Most observed TCR sequences were rare, whereas some public TCRs were detected in many donors. Reports showed the classifier diagnosing cytomegalovirus status with high specificity and sensitivity.

Assay used: immunoSEQ multiplex PCR; TCRdb lists only in-frame clones, some missing. The sample carries roughly 120,000 clones, about 85% recorded once. Sequencing was carried out using PBMCs. This chain links TRBV5-1 with TRBJ2-2; 13 bases are shared with TRBD2. This receptor was identified in a woman aged 25-40 years in good health and CMV-seronegative. CDR3 DNA sequence: TGCGCCAGCAGCTGGGGGACTAGCGGGACCTCGACCACCGGGGAGCTGTTTTTT. This translates into CASSWGTSGTSTTGELFF.